The 14 T cell receptor beta chains below all came from one sample that was sequenced in a study of CD8 T cells in ankylosing spondylitis. TCRdb re-analysed the 5' RACE reads in MiXCR, keeping a single row per CDR3 protein. Of 150,000 to 200,000 distinct CDR3 sequences in the sample, around 16% were seen once. Sequencing was carried out using blood, either unsorted or a sorted T cell fraction (not recorded which). The receptors shown here come from a male donor with ankylosing spondylitis or in good health (not recorded which).

In its sample, this clonotype was seen a few times. This chain links TRBV6-5 with TRBJ1-1, with D uncertain. The germline CDR1 and CDR2 sequences are MNHEY and SVGAGI. Trimming pared 5 bases from V and 1 base from J, leaving 8 bases between. The CDR3 runs to 13 residues. CDR3 amino acids: CASSTTGNTEAFF. CDR3 DNA sequence: TGTGCCAGCAGTACAACTGGGAACACTGAAGCTTTCTTT.

This clonotype has a count of ten or more. The rearrangement links TRBV14 to TRBJ2-5; D gene ambiguous. Germline V gene data show CDR1 as SGHDN and CDR2 as FVKESK. Trimming pared 0 bases from V and 5 bases from J, leaving 1 base between. This CDR3 is built from 11 residues. The CDR3 DNA reads as TGTGCCAGCAGCCAAGACGAGACCCAGTACTTC. It codes for CASSQDETQYF.

Ten or more counts support this clonotype. The chain links TRBV29-1 to TRBJ1-3; the match to TRBD1 covers 12 bases. J gave up 2 bases and V 4 bases, and 3 bases lay outside the gene matches. The germline V gene has CDR1 SQVTM and CDR2 ANQGSEA. CDR3 length: 15 amino acids. The CDR3 nucleotides are TGCAGCGTTGTCCGGGACAGGGGGCCTGGAAACACCATATATTTT. Its protein is CSVVRDRGPGNTIYF.

The chain has TRBV12-5 and TRBJ2-4, with D perhaps TRBD1 (6 bases). Germline CDR1 LGHNT, CDR2 FRNRAP. There are 17 residues in the CDR3. V gave up 5 bases and J gave up 0 bases, with 17 bases separating them. The CDR3 loop is CASGKLDRPLAKNIQYF. In DNA form, the CDR3 reads TGTGCTAGTGGTAAGCTCGACAGGCCATTAGCCAAAAACATTCAGTACTTC.

Ten or more counts support this clonotype. The chain joins TRBV5-1 to TRBJ2-2, with D possibly TRBD2 on 5 matching bases. Trimming removed 0 bases at V and 0 bases at J, with 9 bases between. This CDR3 is 16 amino acids long. CDR1 is SGHRS, CDR2 YFSETQ, per germline. CDR3 coding DNA: TGCGCCAGCAGCTTGGTTACGGGGACGAACACCGGGGAGCTGTTTTTT. As protein: CASSLVTGTNTGELFF. The whole variable domain, filled in from reference TRBV5-1 and TRBJ2-2, reads KAGVTQTPRYLIKTRGQQVTLSCSPISGHRSVSWYQQTPGQGLQFLFEYFSETQRNKGNFPGRFSGRQFSNSRSEMNVSTLELGDSALYLCASSLVTGTNTGELFFGEGSRLTVL.

This clonotype was seen only a few times. The chain has TRBV30 and TRBJ1-2; D remains ambiguous. The CDR3 sequence is 11 residues long. CDR1 and CDR2 from the germline V gene are GTSNPN and SVGIG (reference sequence). V was trimmed by 0 bases and J by 8 bases, leaving 7 bases between them. CDR3 sequence reads: CAWSVDGGYTF. The CDR3, as DNA: TGTGCCTGGAGTGTAGACGGAGGCTACACCTTC.

The genes are TRBV9 and TRBJ1-2; the D is unclear. Germline CDR1 is SGDLS and CDR2 is YYNGEE. V was shortened by 0 bases and J by 2 bases, with 5 bases between the two germline ends. The CDR3 spans 13 residues. The CDR3 DNA reads as TGTGCCAGCAGCGTAGACCGGAACTATGGCTACACCTTC. Encoded protein: CASSVDRNYGYTF.

This clonotype was counted ten times or more. The J gene is TRBJ1-1, the V gene TRBV30, with D uncertain. This CDR3 is 12 amino acids long. The germline CDR1 and CDR2 sequences are GTSNPN and SVGIG (reference sequence). V lost 5 bases and J lost 1, with 8 bases in between. In nucleotides, the CDR3 is TGTGCCTGGGGTCCGGGGAACACTGAAGCTTTCTTT. Its translation: CAWGPGNTEAFF.

Ten or more counts support this clonotype. This sequence joins TRBV5-1 and TRBJ2-1; a possible D gene is TRBD1 (5 bases). Germline lookup yields CDR1 SGHRS and CDR2 YFSETQ. This CDR3 is 13 amino acids long. Trimming took off 3 bases at V and 8 bases at J, with 12 bases between the two ends. CDR3 amino acids: CASSSPGADEQFF. In DNA form, the CDR3 reads TGCGCCAGCAGCTCCCCTGGGGCAGATGAGCAGTTCTTC.

In this sample, this clonotype turned up many times. The V and J genes are TRBV20-1 and TRBJ2-7, with 13 nucleotides matching TRBD2. After removal of 1 base from V and 5 bases from J, the junction contained 5 bases not matched to a gene. CDR1 and CDR2 from the germline V gene are DFQATT and SNEGSKA (reference sequence). CDR3 size: 15 residues. The chain's CDR3 is CSARVLAGGLDEQYF. The CDR3 coding sequence is TGCAGTGCTAGAGTACTAGCGGGAGGGCTAGACGAGCAGTACTTC.

This clonotype appeared many times. The chain employs TRBV20-1 and TRBJ1-1; 7 nucleotides agree with TRBD1. Germline CDR1 and CDR2: DFQATT and SNEGSKA (reference sequence). The CDR3 has 14 residues. J gave up 2 bases and V 6 bases, and 9 bases lay outside the gene matches. DNA for the CDR3: TGCAGTGCCGCGATTACAGGGGTCAACACTGAAGCTTTCTTT. It specifies CSAAITGVNTEAFF.

This clonotype has a handful of counts. V gene TRBV6-1 combines with J gene TRBJ2-5; possibly TRBD2 for D (6 bases). The CDR3 has 16 amino acids. Trimming took 5 bases from V and 5 from J, leaving 21 bases between them. Looked up from germline, CDR1 is MNHNS and CDR2 is SASEGT. The CDR3 nucleotides read TGTGCCAGCAGTCGAGCGGGCGTGTCGGAGTTGGAGACCCAGTACTTC. Translating gives CASSRAGVSELETQYF.

This rearrangement joins TRBV12-3 or TRBV12-4 to TRBJ2-3, with TRBD2 matching over 14 bases. V dropped 5 bases and J dropped 6; count of bases not matched to a gene: 7. The CDR3 has 16 residues. The CDR3 here is CASSPGLAGGLDTQYF. The CDR3 nucleotides read TGTGCCAGCAGTCCCGGACTAGCGGGAGGCTTGGATACGCAGTATTTT.

This clonotype occurred many times. The chain has TRBV27 and TRBJ1-2; tentatively, D is TRBD1 (5 bases). Trimming removed 7 bases at V and 4 bases at J, with 22 bases between. Germline V gene lookup returns CDR1 MNHEY and CDR2 SMNVEV (reference sequence). This CDR3 is 16 amino acids long. Here the CDR3 reads CASKSGQGARFYGYTF. CDR3 DNA sequence: TGTGCCAGCAAAAGTGGTCAAGGGGCGCGATTCTATGGCTACACCTTC.